This passage covers 16 T cell receptor beta chains from one sample sequenced in a study of human T cells and chemical hapten exposure (dated by TCRdb to the early 2020s). The time point label on this specimen signifies: patch test 2, 6 weeks after DPC sensitization. This sample's treatment or condition label indicates: therapeutic diphenylcyclopropenone sensitization with weekly scalp DPC. The library was made by RACE. Sequenced on a NextSeq 500. TCRdb trimmed the raw reads at Q25, called clones with MiXCR and kept productive beta chains. Every entry covers one CDR3 protein and lists the most common genes and DNA from its rows. The sample has 80,000 to 95,000 distinct CDR3 sequences on record, approximately 9.9% of them singletons. The top ten constitute under 2.5% of the sample. The starting material was whole blood, obtained in connection with sensitization to the hapten diphenylcyclopropenone (DPC). The receptors here all came from a man aged 35 to 55 with alopecia areata. Some clones in this sample may be carry-over from other donors' samples.

This clonotype was picked up a small number of times. CDR3 nucleotide sequence: TGCAGTGCTCGAAGGGGACAGCAAGAGACCCAGTACTTC. Amino acid sequence: CSARRGQQETQYF. The V call is TRBV20-1, the J call TRBJ2-5; 7 bases map to TRBD1. V shed 5 bases, J shed 2 bases, and the junction held 5 bases outside the gene matches. CDR1 and CDR2 from the germline V gene are DFQATT and SNEGSKA (reference sequence). The CDR3 totals 13 residues.

The chain couples TRBV7-2 to TRBJ2-3; 9 positions match TRBD1. Germline CDR1 SGHTA, CDR2 FQGNSA. The CDR3 length is 15 residues. Unmatched junction bases numbered 7, after V lost 5 bases and J lost 4 bases. The chain's CDR3 is CASSANRGRADTQYF. Written as DNA, the CDR3 is TGTGCCAGCAGCGCGAACAGGGGGCGCGCAGATACGCAGTATTTT.

This clonotype was counted only a few times. The J gene is TRBJ2-7, the V gene TRBV12-3 or TRBV12-4, with 9 bases matching TRBD2. V trimming: 3 bases; J trimming: 0 bases; junction bases outside the gene matches: 3. The CDR3 consists of 15 residues. CDR3 DNA sequence: TGTGCCAGCAGTTTTAGCGGGAGTTCCTCCTACGAGCAGTACTTC. This translates into CASSFSGSSSYEQYF.

This clonotype was detected a few times. The genes are TRBV6-5 and TRBJ2-3; 9 bases fit TRBD2. The CDR3 runs to 19 residues. Looked up from germline, CDR1 is MNHEY and CDR2 is SVGAGI. The ends lost 3 bases at V and 0 bases at J; junction bases unmatched: 13. The CDR3 sequence is CASSYTSPQAGGSTDTQYF. The CDR3 DNA reads as TGTGCCAGCAGTTATACATCACCGCAAGCGGGAGGCAGCACAGATACGCAGTATTTT.

Only a few counts were recorded for this clonotype. The rearrangement links TRBV10-3 to TRBJ2-3; 9 bases are a match to TRBD2. V was pared by 6 bases and J by 4 bases, with 8 bases of the junction left unmatched. The germline gives CDR1 ENHRY, CDR2 SYGVKD. The CDR3 is 15 amino acids. In DNA, the CDR3 is TGTGCCATCAGCCAAGCGGGAGGAGTGGCAGATACGCAGTATTTT. This encodes CAISQAGGVADTQYF.

This clonotype came up a few times. The V and J genes are TRBV11-2 and TRBJ2-7, with D unclear. Germline CDR1 SGHAT, CDR2 FQNNGV. V was clipped by 5 bases and J by 0 bases, with 14 bases between them. This CDR3 is built from 15 residues. This CDR3 reads CASSPLTVSSYEQYF. The CDR3 coding sequence is TGTGCCAGCAGCCCCTTGACCGTAAGCTCCTACGAGCAGTACTTC.

There are a few counts of this clonotype. The chain is built from TRBV27 and TRBJ1-2, with TRBD1 as a possible D gene (6 bases). This CDR3 contains 15 residues. The germline CDR1 and CDR2 sequences are MNHEY and SMNVEV (reference sequence). Trimming took off 3 bases at V and 4 bases at J, with 15 bases between the two ends. DNA for the CDR3: TGTGCCAGCAGTTTGGGGACACAGGGAGTCTATGGCTACACCTTC. Its protein product is CASSLGTQGVYGYTF.

Only a few counts were recorded for this clonotype. The chain links TRBV7-2 to TRBJ2-7; D unresolved. The CDR3 has 15 amino acids. Looked up from germline, CDR1 is SGHTA and CDR2 is FQGNSA. Trimming cost V 0 bases and J 0 bases, with 9 bases left between them. This chain's CDR3 is CASSLAGWDSYEQYF. CDR3 DNA sequence: TGTGCCAGCAGCTTAGCAGGGTGGGACTCCTACGAGCAGTACTTC.

This clonotype came up a few times. The chain combines TRBV12-3 or TRBV12-4 with TRBJ1-2; 12 nucleotides match TRBD1. There are 19 residues in the CDR3. The junction had 20 bases not matched to a gene; V was cut back by 7 bases and J by 5 bases. The CDR3 region is CASNPDRGQGAPGGYGYTF. In DNA form, the CDR3 reads TGTGCCAGCAATCCCGACCGGGGACAGGGGGCTCCCGGGGGTTATGGCTACACCTTC.

The gene calls are TRBV2 and TRBJ1-2; perhaps TRBD1 as D (6 bases). CDR3 length equals 13 residues. From germline, CDR1 is SNHLY and CDR2 FYNNEI. V was trimmed by 6 bases and J by 0 bases, leaving 8 bases between them. The DNA of the CDR3 is TGTGCCAGCAGACAGGGCGCTAACTATGGCTACACCTTC. Residues: CASRQGANYGYTF.

The DNA of the CDR3 is TGCAGTGCTAGCGACAGGACTAGCGGGATAGAGACCCAGTACTTC. It translates to CSASDRTSGIETQYF. The V call is TRBV20-1, the J call TRBJ2-5; 12 bases agree with TRBD2. The CDR3 is 15 amino acids. Germline V gene data show CDR1 as DFQATT and CDR2 as SNEGSKA (reference sequence). The trim removed 3 bases at V and 4 bases at J, leaving 6 bases unmatched.

There are many counts of this clonotype. The gene calls are TRBV24-1 and TRBJ1-1, with 11 bases identical to TRBD1. The CDR3 has 12 residues. V was pared by 8 bases and J by 7 bases, with 2 bases of the junction left unmatched. Per the germline V gene, CDR1 is KGHDR and CDR2 is SFDVKD. This chain's CDR3 is CATIGTGGEAFF. The CDR3 coding sequence is TGTGCCACCATTGGGACAGGGGGTGAAGCTTTCTTT.

The gene calls are TRBV7-2 and TRBJ2-3; no reliable D call. Germline CDR1 is SGHTA and CDR2 is FQGNSA. V was shortened by 2 bases and J by 2 bases, with 11 bases between the two germline ends. The CDR3 consists of 15 residues. Here the CDR3 DNA reads TGTGCCAGCAGCTTATCTGGAACGGTCACAGATACGCAGTATTTT. This codes for CASSLSGTVTDTQYF.

This clonotype appeared many times. This chain links TRBV3-1 with TRBJ2-2, with 12 bases fitting TRBD2. The J segment lost 5 bases and the V segment lost 4 bases, leaving 11 bases of the junction unmatched. The germline gives CDR1 LGHDT, CDR2 YNNKEL (reference sequence). CDR3 length: 18 amino acids. The DNA of the CDR3 is TGTGCCAGCAGCCCCCCCCTAGCGGGAGGGGCGAGGACCGGGGAGCTGTTTTTT. It is translated as CASSPPLAGGARTGELFF.

V usage is TRBV18 and J usage is TRBJ2-7, with 11 bases identical to TRBD2. This CDR3 contains 16 residues. Germline-derived CDR1 and CDR2 are KGHSH and LQKENI. V shed 0 bases, J shed 6 bases, and the junction held 7 bases outside the gene matches. The CDR3 sequence is CASSPPSLAGGFEQYF. The CDR3 nucleotides are TGTGCCAGCTCACCACCTAGTCTAGCGGGAGGTTTCGAGCAGTACTTC. Full variable domain (missing parts from reference TRBV18 and TRBJ2-7): NAGVMQNPRHLVRRRGQEARLRCSPMKGHSHVYWYRQLPEEGLKFMVYLQKENIIDESGMPKERFSAEFPKEGPSILRIQQVVRGDSAAYFCASSPPSLAGGFEQYFGPGTRLTVT.

V usage is TRBV3-1 and J usage is TRBJ2-2; D unclear. CDR3 size: 14 residues. Looked up from germline, CDR1 is LGHDT and CDR2 is YNNKEL (reference sequence). The V end was cut by 4 bases, the J end by 4 bases, with 10 bases between. The CDR3 DNA reads TGTGCCAGCAGCCGGGAACCTAGCACCGGGGAGCTGTTTTTT. Amino acid sequence: CASSREPSTGELFF.